Presented here are 12 T cell receptor beta chains from one specimen sequenced in a study of radiation and T cells in renal cell carcinoma. Data came from immunoSEQ multiplex PCR; TCRdb stores just in-frame clones and leaves some out. The table lists tens of thousands of clones, about 89% of them singletons. Time point in this sample: blood 4 weeks post-SBRT, at nephrectomy. The treatment is: 15 Gy SBRT to primary tumor, nephrectomy 4 weeks later. Material: blood, obtained from a patient whose treatment included radiotherapy and nephrectomy. The receptors were sampled from a woman between 70 and 85 years old with renal cell carcinoma.

The genes are TRBV5-1 and TRBJ2-1; D gene unclear. The CDR3 runs 13 residues. CDR1 and CDR2 from the germline V gene are SGHRS and YFSETQ. Trimming cost V 0 bases and J 10 bases, with 11 bases left between them. Written as DNA, the CDR3 is TGCGCCAGCAGCTTGGGAACGGCGCCAGAGCAGTTCTTC. Amino acid sequence: CASSLGTAPEQFF.

This clone was counted a single time. The J gene is TRBJ1-4, the V gene TRBV19, with 8 bases aligning to TRBD1. The V gene end was trimmed by 7 bases and the J gene end by 7 bases; junction bases not matched to a gene: 14. This CDR3 contains 16 residues. Germline CDR1 and CDR2: LNHDA and SQIVND (reference sequence). CDR3 nucleotide sequence: TGTGCCAGTACCAAAGGGACAGGCGCGAGTGGTGAAAAACTGTTTTTT. It is translated as CASTKGTGASGEKLFF.

The chain has TRBV15 and TRBJ1-5; D is uncertain. Trimming shortened V by 4 bases and J by 4 bases, and 11 bases separated the two germline ends. The germline gives CDR1 LNHNV, CDR2 YYDKDF (reference sequence). The CDR3 has 14 residues. The CDR3, as DNA: TGTGCCACCAGCAAGGATAGAATAAATCAGCCCCAGCATTTT. Residues: CATSKDRINQPQHF.

The chain combines TRBV6-6 with TRBJ2-2, with D maybe TRBD1 (5 bases). V lost 7 bases and J 5 bases, leaving 17 bases between the germline ends. The CDR3 has 15 amino acids. Germline assignment: CDR1 MNHNY and CDR2 SVGAGI (reference sequence). CDR3 sequence: CASTFSTDLTGELFF. CDR3 in DNA: TGTGCCAGCACCTTTTCGACAGATCTGACCGGGGAGCTGTTTTTT.

A single count supports this clone. The CDR3 DNA sequence: TGTGCCAGCAGCTTGACTAGCGGGGGTGTCCGGAGGAACGAGCAGTACTTC. Its translation is CASSLTSGGVRRNEQYF. The rearrangement joins TRBV13 to TRBJ2-7; 12 bases agree with TRBD2. V shed 3 bases and J 5 bases; nucleotides not matched to a gene: 11. The CDR3 has 17 amino acids. Germline V gene lookup returns CDR1 PRHDT and CDR2 FYEKMQ (reference sequence).

This clone was found a few times. The V gene is TRBV5-6, the J gene TRBJ1-6; 10 bases map to TRBD1. Losses at the gene ends were 5 bases for V and 10 bases for J; bases not matched to a gene: 6. The CDR3 extends over 14 amino acids. Germline CDR1 reads SGHDT; CDR2 reads YYEEEE. The chain's CDR3 is CASRYGQGESPLHF. The CDR3 region has the DNA TGTGCCAGCAGGTACGGACAGGGGGAATCACCCCTCCACTTT.

CDR3 nucleotides: TGTGCCTGGACAGCTCAGGCTGGAAACACCATATATTTT. Its protein is CAWTAQAGNTIYF. The J gene is TRBJ1-3, the V gene TRBV30; D unresolved. Per the germline V gene, CDR1 is GTSNPN and CDR2 is SVGIG (reference sequence). The CDR3 is 13 residues long. Trimming took off 4 bases at V and 2 bases at J, with 9 bases between the two ends. The variable domain in full, with the rest retrieved from reference TRBV30 and TRBJ1-3, is SQTIHQWPATLVQPVGSPLSLECTVEGTSNPNLYWYRQAAGRGLQLLFYSVGIGQISSEVPQNLSASRPQDRQFILSSKKLLLSDSGFYLCAWTAQAGNTIYFGEGSWLTVV.

V usage is TRBV6-1 and J usage is TRBJ1-5; TRBD1 matches 7 bases. V gave up 0 bases and J gave up 0 bases; unmatched junction bases: 8. Looked up from germline, CDR1 is MNHNS and CDR2 is SASEGT. This CDR3 contains 18 residues. CDR3 in amino acids: CASSEALGGQSSNQPQHF. The CDR3 coding sequence is TGTGCCAGCAGTGAAGCGCTAGGGGGACAGTCTAGCAATCAGCCCCAGCATTTT.

The V gene is TRBV9, the J gene TRBJ2-2; TRBD2 agrees at 11 bases. Unmatched junction bases numbered 5, after V lost 3 bases and J lost 7 bases. CDR1 SGDLS and CDR2 YYNGEE come from the germline V gene. The CDR3 extends over 15 amino acids. In DNA, the CDR3 is TGTGCCAGCAGCGCCGAGGGACTAGCGGACGGGGAGCTGTTTTTT. Amino acids: CASSAEGLADGELFF.

This chain uses TRBV5-8 with TRBJ2-7, with 8 positions matching TRBD1. Germline CDR1 and CDR2: SGHTS and YDEGEE. The CDR3 contains 15 residues. The V segment lost 5 bases and the J segment 2 bases; nucleotides outside the gene matches: 9. The CDR3 coding sequence is TGTGCCAGCAGAGAACGACAGGGGTTGACCTACGAGCAGTACTTC. Protein: CASRERQGLTYEQYF.

The V gene is TRBV5-6, the J gene TRBJ2-1, with unresolved D. The V and J ends lost 4 bases and 4 bases respectively, with 9 bases between them. This CDR3 comprises 13 residues. Germline V CDR1 and CDR2: SGHDT, YYEEEE. CDR3 sequence reads: CASSHYRYNEQFF. CDR3 bases: TGTGCCAGCAGCCATTATCGGTACAATGAGCAGTTCTTC.

This rearrangement joins TRBV15 to TRBJ1-5; D is perhaps TRBD1 (5 bases). The CDR3 has 15 amino acids. Trimming took off 4 bases at V and 2 bases at J, with 12 bases between the two ends. The germline CDR1 and CDR2 sequences are LNHNV and YYDKDF (reference sequence). The chain's CDR3 is CATSIGGVRNQPQHF. The CDR3 DNA sequence: TGTGCCACCAGCATCGGGGGTGTCCGCAATCAGCCCCAGCATTTT.